Listed below are T cell receptor beta chains from one sample, sequenced in a study of blood T cell repertoires in COVID-19. Method: immunoSEQ multiplex PCR; TCRdb's copy keeps in-frame clones and lacks some. This sample has roughly 70,000 clones, with roughly nine tenths found just once. The sequencing sample was made of peripheral blood. Source of these receptors: a man aged 80 or over with acute or convalescent COVID-19. CDR3s include the opening cysteine and the closing phenylalanine or tryptophan. A D gene is named only where the DNA matches it firmly.

CDR3aa: CATSDSTRTGKETQYF
CDR3nt: TGTGCCACCAGTGATTCAACCCGGACAGGGAAGGAGACCCAGTACTTC
d_gene: TRBD1
j_gene: TRBJ2-5
v_gene: TRBV24-1

CDR3aa: CASSSTGTKNIQYF
CDR3nt: TGTGCCAGCAGCTCGACAGGGACCAAAAACATTCAGTACTTC
d_gene: TRBD1
j_gene: TRBJ2-4
v_gene: TRBV7-9

CDR3aa: CASRRDRDLHGYTF
CDR3nt: TGTGCCAGCAGACGGGACAGGGATCTACATGGCTACACCTTC
d_gene: TRBD1
j_gene: TRBJ1-2
v_gene: TRBV5-8

CDR3aa: CASGLTGSYEQYF
CDR3nt: TGTGCTAGTGGCTTGACAGGCTCCTACGAGCAGTACTTC
d_gene: .
j_gene: TRBJ2-7
v_gene: TRBV12-5

CDR3aa: CASSRDRVGNQPQHF
CDR3nt: TGTGCCAGTAGTAGGGACAGGGTTGGCAATCAGCCCCAGCATTTT
d_gene: TRBD1
j_gene: TRBJ1-5
v_gene: TRBV19

CDR3aa: CASSSQGAITEAFF
CDR3nt: TGCGCCAGCAGCTCTCAGGGGGCTATCACTGAAGCTTTCTTT
d_gene: TRBD1
j_gene: TRBJ1-1
v_gene: TRBV5-1

CDR3aa: CASSYSAYEQYF
CDR3nt: TGTGCCAGCAGTTACTCCGCCTACGAGCAGTACTTC
d_gene: .
j_gene: TRBJ2-7
v_gene: TRBV6-6

CDR3aa: CASTSQGNTEAFF
CDR3nt: TGTGCCAGCACCTCACAGGGGAACACTGAAGCTTTCTTT
d_gene: .
j_gene: TRBJ1-1
v_gene: TRBV25-1

CDR3aa: CATSSDRRHTGELFF
CDR3nt: TGTGCCACCAGCAGCGACAGGAGACACACCGGGGAGCTGTTTTTT
d_gene: .
j_gene: TRBJ2-2
v_gene: TRBV15

CDR3aa: CASSSETSGRDTQYF
CDR3nt: TGCGCCAGCAGCTCGGAGACTAGCGGGAGGGATACGCAGTATTTT
d_gene: TRBD2
j_gene: TRBJ2-3
v_gene: TRBV5-1

CDR3aa: CASPGGASNTEAFF
CDR3nt: TGTGCCAGTCCCGGGGGGGCGTCGAACACTGAAGCTTTCTTT
d_gene: .
j_gene: TRBJ1-1
v_gene: TRBV6-5